This T cell receptor (beta chain) came from a study of pediatric ulcerative colitis. General study findings and limits: In rectum, acute severe colitis had expanded clones and less diversity.

As to this clone: Antigen: not known.

The germline V gene has CDR1 SGHDN and CDR2 FVKESK. This CDR3 spans 17 amino acids. Trimming shortened V by 1 base and J by 6 bases, and 18 bases separated the two germline ends. TCRdb's table, derived via immunoSEQ multiplex PCR, lists solely in-frame clones and lacks some. The table has tens of thousands of clones, more than 70% seen once. The rectum was sampled with one to two pinch biopsies at colonoscopy. The receptor's source is a boy between 10 and 17 years old with moderate ulcerative colitis. The sample taken for sequencing was gut tissue. The chain is built from TRBV14 and TRBJ2-2; D unclear. The CDR3 protein is CASSQVRRQARAGELFF. In DNA, the CDR3 is TGTGCCAGCAGCCAAGTCCGGCGTCAGGCACGGGCCGGGGAGCTGTTTTTT.